The 12 T cell receptor beta chains listed next were all sequenced from one sample in a study of yellow fever vaccine responses in identical twins. From the RT-PCR reads, TCRdb called clonotypes with MiXCR, one entry per CDR3 protein. The sample includes around 18,000 distinct CDR3 sequences, about 56% seen only once; the top ten take under 10%. This material consisted of T cells from blood (PBMCs), unsorted or a sorted subset (not recorded which), taken before or after yellow fever vaccination (not recorded which). The receptors shown here come from a woman under 30 who received the yellow fever vaccine.

The table lists this clonotype with a few counts. V and J are TRBV18 and TRBJ1-2, with D uncertain. The ends were cut back, 2 bases at V and 3 bases at J, with 7 bases in the middle. This CDR3 spans 13 amino acids. Germline V gene sequence: CDR1 KGHSH, CDR2 LQKENI. CDR3 loop: CASSPSAYYGYTF. The CDR3, as DNA: TGTGCCAGCTCACCATCGGCCTACTATGGCTACACCTTC.

This chain links TRBV7-3 with TRBJ2-3; 8 bases agree with TRBD2. This CDR3 is built from 15 residues. Trimming cost V 6 bases and J 1 base; bases outside gene matches: 6. Germline V gene sequence: CDR1 SGHTA, CDR2 FQGTGA. This CDR3 reads CASRRSGSGTDTQYF. The CDR3 DNA follows: TGTGCCAGCAGAAGGAGCGGGAGCGGCACAGATACGCAGTATTTT. Supplemented by reference TRBV7-3 and TRBJ2-3, the full variable domain reads GAGVSQTPSNKVTEKGKYVELRCDPISGHTALYWYRQSLGQGPEFLIYFQGTGAADDSGLPNDRFFAVRPEGSVSTLKIQRTERGDSAVYLCASRRSGSGTDTQYFGPGTRLTVL.

V gene TRBV28 combines with J gene TRBJ1-1; 7 bases fit TRBD1. The CDR3 has 15 amino acids. The germline gives CDR1 MDHEN, CDR2 SYDVKM. After removal of 6 bases from V and 0 bases from J, the junction contained 7 bases not matched to a gene. DNA for the CDR3: TGTGCCAGCAGCCTACAGGGGAATTTGAACACTGAAGCTTTCTTT. Translating it yields CASSLQGNLNTEAFF.

The CDR3 region has the DNA TGTGCCAGCAGTCAGGGGGGCACTGAAGCTTTCTTT. Translated: CASSQGGTEAFF. V and J are TRBV2 and TRBJ1-1, with TRBD1 matching over 7 bases. The CDR3 totals 12 residues. After removal of 5 bases from V and 4 bases from J, the junction contained 1 base not matched to a gene. CDR1 is SNHLY, CDR2 FYNNEI, per germline.

In its sample, this clonotype was seen a few times. The genes are TRBV2 and TRBJ1-5; D unresolved. The CDR3 spans 13 residues. Looked up from germline, CDR1 is SNHLY and CDR2 is FYNNEI. V lost 5 bases, J lost 0 bases, and 5 bases lay in between. The CDR3 here is CASSLNSNQPQHF. The CDR3 bases are TGTGCCAGCAGTTTGAATAGCAATCAGCCCCAGCATTTT.

This clonotype was observed a handful of times. V usage is TRBV5-1 and J usage is TRBJ2-6; no definite D call. Germline V lookup: CDR1 SGHRS, CDR2 YFSETQ. Trimming left V 4 bases short and J 0 bases short, with 8 bases between. CDR3 length: 15 amino acids. The CDR3 loop reads CASSGIGSGANVLTF. CDR3 nucleotide sequence: TGCGCCAGCAGCGGGATCGGCTCTGGGGCCAACGTCCTGACTTTC.

This clonotype showed up just a few times. V and J are TRBV20-1 and TRBJ1-2; D is perhaps TRBD1 (6 bases). Trimming took 8 bases from V and 0 from J, leaving 16 bases between them. The CDR3 sequence is 14 residues long. Germline CDR1 and CDR2: DFQATT and SNEGSKA (reference sequence). The CDR3 is CSPYRTATNYGYTF. CDR3 coding DNA: TGCAGTCCCTACCGGACAGCAACTAACTATGGCTACACCTTC.

The V call is TRBV10-3, the J call TRBJ2-1; 8 bases align to TRBD2. The CDR3 spans 15 residues. With V trimmed by 6 bases and J by 3 bases, 7 bases remained unmatched. Germline V gene data show CDR1 as ENHRY and CDR2 as SYGVKD. The DNA for the CDR3 is TGTGCCATCAGGCCCGCGGGAGGACTCTACAATGAGCAGTTCTTC. This codes for CAIRPAGGLYNEQFF.

This rearrangement joins TRBV7-4 to TRBJ1-3; D gene unclear. The CDR3 has 16 amino acids. Between the trimmed V and J ends, which lost 2 bases and 5 bases, there was a span of 16 bases. Germline-derived CDR1 and CDR2 are SGHVT and SQSDAQ. This CDR3 reads CASSLSSASHRNTIYF. The CDR3 region has the DNA TGTGCCAGCAGCTTATCTTCGGCCTCCCATCGAAACACCATATATTTT.

V and J are TRBV20-1 and TRBJ1-2; possible D gene TRBD1, 5 bases. The germline V gene has CDR1 DFQATT and CDR2 SNEGSKA (reference sequence). V lost 4 bases and J 2 bases, leaving 11 bases between the germline ends. This CDR3 is built from 13 residues. The CDR3 bases are TGCAGTGCTACAGAGGGGAAAAACTATGGCTACACCTTC. This sequence encodes CSATEGKNYGYTF.

This clonotype was counted a few times. The gene calls are TRBV3-1 and TRBJ2-3; unclear D gene. Trimming removed 0 bases from V and 6 bases from J, with 10 bases in between. This CDR3 is built from 14 residues. The germline V gene has CDR1 LGHDT and CDR2 YNNKEL (reference sequence). The CDR3 sequence is CASSQDWGSDTQYF. CDR3 DNA: TGTGCCAGCAGCCAAGACTGGGGATCTGATACGCAGTATTTT.

The chain couples TRBV12-3 or TRBV12-4 to TRBJ2-2; 8 positions agree with TRBD1. The CDR3 is 16 residues long. The V gene end was trimmed by 6 bases and the J gene end by 0 bases; junction bases not matched to a gene: 6. Here the CDR3 DNA reads TGTGCCAGCAGGCCCCCGGGACAGGCGAACACCGGGGAGCTGTTTTTT. It is translated as CASRPPGQANTGELFF.